This T cell receptor beta chain is drawn from a study of Graves' ophthalmopathy and Graves' hyperthyroidism. Ineligible for inclusion were patients with other autoimmune diseases, uncontrolled infections, pregnancy or lactation. Germline V gene data show CDR1 as SGHTA and CDR2 as FQGTGA. The V gene lost 1 base and the J gene lost 4 bases, with 10 bases spanning the gap. The CDR3 is 14 residues long. This clonotype was recorded a few times. TCR beta CDR3 amplification used RNA transcripts. RT-PCR in the first round used HTBI primers; a second-round multiplex PCR followed. TCRdb itself ran the multiplex PCR reads through MiXCR, one entry per CDR3 protein. The profile covers hundreds of thousands of distinct CDR3 sequences, with roughly a fifth appearing a single time and about 46% taken by the ten largest.

The source of this sequence is a woman aged 45 to 65 with Graves' ophthalmopathy. The rearrangement joins TRBV7-3 to TRBJ1-2; D unclear. The sample was peripheral blood. The CDR3 spells CASSLNGVGYGYTF. The CDR3, as DNA: TGTGCCAGCAGCTTAAATGGGGTGGGCTATGGCTACACCTTC. The full variable domain, completed using reference TRBV7-3 and TRBJ1-2, is GAGVSQTPSNKVTEKGKYVELRCDPISGHTALYWYRQSLGQGPEFLIYFQGTGAADDSGLPNDRFFAVRPEGSVSTLKIQRTERGDSAVYLCASSLNGVGYGYTFGSGTRLTVV.